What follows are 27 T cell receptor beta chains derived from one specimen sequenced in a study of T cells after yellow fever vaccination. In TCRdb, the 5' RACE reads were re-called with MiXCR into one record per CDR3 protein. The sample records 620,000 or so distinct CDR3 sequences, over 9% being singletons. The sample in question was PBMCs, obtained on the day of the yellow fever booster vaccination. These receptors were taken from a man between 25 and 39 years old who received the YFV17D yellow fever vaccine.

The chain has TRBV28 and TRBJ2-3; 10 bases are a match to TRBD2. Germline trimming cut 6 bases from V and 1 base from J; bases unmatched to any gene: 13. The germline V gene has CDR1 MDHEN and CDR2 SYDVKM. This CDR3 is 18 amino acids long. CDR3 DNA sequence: TGTGCCAGCAGACTCAGGACTAGCGGCCCCGGGGGCACAGATACGCAGTATTTT. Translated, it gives CASRLRTSGPGGTDTQYF.

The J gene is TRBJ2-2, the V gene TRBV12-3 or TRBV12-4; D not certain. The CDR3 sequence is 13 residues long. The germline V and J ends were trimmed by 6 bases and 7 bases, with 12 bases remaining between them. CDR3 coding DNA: TGTGCCAGCAGCTTCACAGAGGTCGGGGAGCTGTTTTTT. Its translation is CASSFTEVGELFF.

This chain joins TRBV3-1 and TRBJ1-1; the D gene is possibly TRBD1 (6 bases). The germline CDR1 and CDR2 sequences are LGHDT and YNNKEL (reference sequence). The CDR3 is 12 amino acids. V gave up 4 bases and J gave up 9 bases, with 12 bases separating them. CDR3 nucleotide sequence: TGTGCCAGCAGCCTCCAGGGGTGGAAAGCTTTCTTT. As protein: CASSLQGWKAFF.

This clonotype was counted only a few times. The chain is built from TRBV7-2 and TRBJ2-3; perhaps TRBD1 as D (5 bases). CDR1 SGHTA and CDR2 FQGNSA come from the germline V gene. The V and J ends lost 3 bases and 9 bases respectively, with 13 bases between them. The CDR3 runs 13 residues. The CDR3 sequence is CASSFGGAGTQYF. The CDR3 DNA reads TGTGCCAGCAGCTTTGGCGGCGCAGGGACGCAGTATTTT.

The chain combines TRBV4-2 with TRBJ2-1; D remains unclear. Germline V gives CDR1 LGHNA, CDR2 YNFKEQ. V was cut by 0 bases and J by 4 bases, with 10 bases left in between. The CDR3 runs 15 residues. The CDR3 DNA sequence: TGTGCCAGCAGCCAAGAAAACCTGTGGTACAATGAGCAGTTCTTC. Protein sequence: CASSQENLWYNEQFF.

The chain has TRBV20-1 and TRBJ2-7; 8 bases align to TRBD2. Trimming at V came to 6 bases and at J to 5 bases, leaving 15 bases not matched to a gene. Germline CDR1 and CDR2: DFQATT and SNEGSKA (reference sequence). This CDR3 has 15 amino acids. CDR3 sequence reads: CSARRGGLADHEQYF. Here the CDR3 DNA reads TGCAGTGCCAGACGCGGCGGACTAGCAGACCACGAGCAGTACTTC.

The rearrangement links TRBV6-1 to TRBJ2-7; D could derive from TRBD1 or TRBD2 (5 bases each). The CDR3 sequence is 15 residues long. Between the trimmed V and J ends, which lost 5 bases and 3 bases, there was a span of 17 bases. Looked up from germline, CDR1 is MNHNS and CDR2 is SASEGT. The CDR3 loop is CASSQTGRSNYEQYF. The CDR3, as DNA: TGTGCCAGCAGTCAAACGGGACGGAGCAACTACGAGCAGTACTTC.

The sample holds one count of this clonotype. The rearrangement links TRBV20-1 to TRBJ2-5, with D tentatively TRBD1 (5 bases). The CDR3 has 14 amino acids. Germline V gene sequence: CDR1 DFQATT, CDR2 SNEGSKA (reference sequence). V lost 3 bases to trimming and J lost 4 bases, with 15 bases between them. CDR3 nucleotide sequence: TGCAGTGCTAGTGGGGCGAGGCTAACAGAGACCCAGTACTTC. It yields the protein CSASGARLTETQYF.

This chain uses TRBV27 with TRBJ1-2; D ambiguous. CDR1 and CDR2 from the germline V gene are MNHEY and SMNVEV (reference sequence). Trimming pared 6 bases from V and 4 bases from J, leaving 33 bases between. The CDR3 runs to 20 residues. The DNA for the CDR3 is TGTGCCAGCAGCTCTTACGCTCGCCGGGTCACCGAGACTTTTAGCTATGGCTACACCTTC. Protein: CASSSYARRVTETFSYGYTF.

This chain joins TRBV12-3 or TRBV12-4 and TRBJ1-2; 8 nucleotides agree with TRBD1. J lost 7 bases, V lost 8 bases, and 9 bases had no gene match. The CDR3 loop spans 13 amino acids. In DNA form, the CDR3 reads TGTGCCAGCGGAGTCGTGACAGGGGTTGGCTACACCTTC. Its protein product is CASGVVTGVGYTF.

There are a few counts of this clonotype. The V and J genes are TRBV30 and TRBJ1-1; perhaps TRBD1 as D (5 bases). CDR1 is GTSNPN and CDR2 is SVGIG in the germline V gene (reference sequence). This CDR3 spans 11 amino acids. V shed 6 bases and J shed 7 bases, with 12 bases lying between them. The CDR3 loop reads CACRLGVEAFF. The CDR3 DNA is TGTGCCTGCCGGTTGGGGGTTGAAGCTTTCTTT.

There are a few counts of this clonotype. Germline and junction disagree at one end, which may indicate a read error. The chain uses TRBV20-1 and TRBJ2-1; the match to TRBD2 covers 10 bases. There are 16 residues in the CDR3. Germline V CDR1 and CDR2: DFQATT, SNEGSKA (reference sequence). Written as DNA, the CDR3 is TGCTGTGCTAGAGAGAGTTGGACTAGCGGTCACAATGAGCAGTTCTTC. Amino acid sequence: CCARESWTSGHNEQFF.

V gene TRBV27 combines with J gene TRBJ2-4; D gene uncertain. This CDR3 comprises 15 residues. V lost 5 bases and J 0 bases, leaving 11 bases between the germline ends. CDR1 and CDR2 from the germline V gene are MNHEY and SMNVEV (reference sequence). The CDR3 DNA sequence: TGTGCCAGCAGTAGCATAACCCTAGCCAAAAACATTCAGTACTTC. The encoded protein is CASSSITLAKNIQYF.

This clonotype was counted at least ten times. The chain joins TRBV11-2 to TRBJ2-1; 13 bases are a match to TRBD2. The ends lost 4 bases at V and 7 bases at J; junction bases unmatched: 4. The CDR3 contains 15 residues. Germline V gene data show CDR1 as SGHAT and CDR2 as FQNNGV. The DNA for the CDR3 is TGTGCCAGCAGCTCGGGACTAGCGGGAAGGAATGAGCAGTTCTTC. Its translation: CASSSGLAGRNEQFF. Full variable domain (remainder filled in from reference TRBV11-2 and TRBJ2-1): EAGVAQSPRYKIIEKRQSVAFWCNPISGHATLYWYQQILGQGPKLLIQFQNNGVVDDSQLPKDRFSAERLKGVDSTLKIQPAKLEDSAVYLCASSSGLAGRNEQFFGPGTRLTVL.

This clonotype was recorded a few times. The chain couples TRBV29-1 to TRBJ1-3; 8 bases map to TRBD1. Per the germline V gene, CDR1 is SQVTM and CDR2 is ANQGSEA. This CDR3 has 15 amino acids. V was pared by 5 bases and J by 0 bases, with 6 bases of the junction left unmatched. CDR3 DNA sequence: TGCAGCGTTCAGACAGGGGCCTTCTCTGGAAACACCATATATTTT. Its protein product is CSVQTGAFSGNTIYF.

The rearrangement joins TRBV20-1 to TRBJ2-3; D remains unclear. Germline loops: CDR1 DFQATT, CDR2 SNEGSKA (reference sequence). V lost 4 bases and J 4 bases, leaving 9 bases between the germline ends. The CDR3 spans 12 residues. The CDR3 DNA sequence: TGCAGTGCTAATCCAAGCCCAGATACGCAGTATTTT. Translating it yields CSANPSPDTQYF.

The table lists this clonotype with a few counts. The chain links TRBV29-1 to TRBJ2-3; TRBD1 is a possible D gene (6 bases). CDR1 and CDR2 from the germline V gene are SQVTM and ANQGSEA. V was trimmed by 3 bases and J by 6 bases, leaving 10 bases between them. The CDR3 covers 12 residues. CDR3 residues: CSVDGGQDTQYF. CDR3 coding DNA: TGCAGCGTTGATGGGGGCCAGGATACGCAGTATTTT.

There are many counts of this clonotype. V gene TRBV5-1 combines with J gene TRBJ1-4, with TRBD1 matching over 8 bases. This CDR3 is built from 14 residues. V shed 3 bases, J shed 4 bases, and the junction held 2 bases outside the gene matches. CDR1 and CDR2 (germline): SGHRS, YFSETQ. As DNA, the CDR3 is TGCGCCAGCAGCTCTGGACAGGGTAATGAAAAACTGTTTTTT. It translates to CASSSGQGNEKLFF.

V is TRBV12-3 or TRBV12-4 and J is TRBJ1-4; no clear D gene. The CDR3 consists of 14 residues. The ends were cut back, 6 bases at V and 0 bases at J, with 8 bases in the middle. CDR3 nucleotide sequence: TGTGCCAGCAGGAAAACTGCAACTAATGAAAAACTGTTTTTT. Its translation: CASRKTATNEKLFF.

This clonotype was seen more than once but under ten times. This chain's CDR3 is CASSQGLGNTGELFF. The CDR3 bases are TGCGCCAGCAGCCAGGGACTAGGGAACACCGGGGAGCTGTTTTTT. V usage is TRBV5-1 and J usage is TRBJ2-2; 8 bases map to TRBD2. Germline CDR1 and CDR2: SGHRS and YFSETQ. V lost 4 bases and J lost 1; bases outside the gene matches: 3. The CDR3 totals 15 residues.

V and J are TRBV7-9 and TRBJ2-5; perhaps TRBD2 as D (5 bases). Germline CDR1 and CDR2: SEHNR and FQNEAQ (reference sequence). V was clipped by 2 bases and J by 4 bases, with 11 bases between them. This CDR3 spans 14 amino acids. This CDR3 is CASSLRRLPETQYF. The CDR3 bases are TGTGCCAGCAGCTTAAGGAGACTACCAGAGACCCAGTACTTC.

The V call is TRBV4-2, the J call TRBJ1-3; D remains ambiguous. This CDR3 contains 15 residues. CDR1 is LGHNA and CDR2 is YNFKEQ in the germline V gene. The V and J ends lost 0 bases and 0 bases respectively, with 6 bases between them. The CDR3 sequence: CASSQEGSSGNTIYF. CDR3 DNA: TGTGCCAGCAGCCAAGAAGGGTCCTCTGGAAACACCATATATTTT.

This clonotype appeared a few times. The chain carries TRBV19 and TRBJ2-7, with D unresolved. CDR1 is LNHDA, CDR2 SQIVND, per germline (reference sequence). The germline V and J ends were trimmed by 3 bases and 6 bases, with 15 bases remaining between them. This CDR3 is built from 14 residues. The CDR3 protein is CASSMGKLNVEQYF. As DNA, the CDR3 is TGTGCCAGTAGTATGGGGAAGCTTAACGTCGAGCAGTACTTC.

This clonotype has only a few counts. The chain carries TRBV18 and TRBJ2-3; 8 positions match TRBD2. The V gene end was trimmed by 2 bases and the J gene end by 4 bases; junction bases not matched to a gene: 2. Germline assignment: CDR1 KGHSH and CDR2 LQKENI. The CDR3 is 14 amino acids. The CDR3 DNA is TGTGCCAGCTCACCAAGCGGGAGACCAGATACGCAGTATTTT. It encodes CASSPSGRPDTQYF.

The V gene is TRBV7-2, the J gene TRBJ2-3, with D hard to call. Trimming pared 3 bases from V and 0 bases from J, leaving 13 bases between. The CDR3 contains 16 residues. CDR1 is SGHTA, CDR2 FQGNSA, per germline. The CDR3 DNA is TGTGCCAGCAGCTTCGTTCACTCCTCTAGCACAGATACGCAGTATTTT. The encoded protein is CASSFVHSSSTDTQYF.

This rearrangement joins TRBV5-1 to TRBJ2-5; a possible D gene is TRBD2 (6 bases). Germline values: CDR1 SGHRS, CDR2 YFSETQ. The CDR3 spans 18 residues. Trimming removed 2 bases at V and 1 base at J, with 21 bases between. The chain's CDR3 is CASSFQGFSSASQETQYF. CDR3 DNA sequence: TGCGCCAGCAGCTTTCAGGGATTCTCTAGCGCCAGCCAAGAGACCCAGTACTTC.

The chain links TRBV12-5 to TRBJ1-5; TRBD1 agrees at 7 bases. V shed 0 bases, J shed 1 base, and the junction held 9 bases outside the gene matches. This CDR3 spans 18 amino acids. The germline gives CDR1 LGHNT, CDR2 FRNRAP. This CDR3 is CASGLVDKGARSNQPQHF. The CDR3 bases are TGTGCTAGTGGTTTGGTAGACAAGGGGGCGCGCAGCAATCAGCCCCAGCATTTT.